One and the same sample provided the 5 T cell receptor beta chains below, sequenced in a study of early T cells in non-severe SARS-CoV-2 infection. TCRdb independently ran MiXCR on the 5' RACE reads; one entry per CDR3 protein. The sample lists more than 60,000 distinct CDR3 sequences, around 14% occurring once. Sequencing input: whole blood. These receptor sequences come from an adult who was a healthcare worker with PCR-confirmed SARS-CoV-2 infection or an uninfected control (not recorded which).

In this sample, this clonotype turned up a few times. This chain uses TRBV4-1 with TRBJ1-5; D is unclear. This CDR3 spans 16 amino acids. V was trimmed by 0 bases and J by 1 base, leaving 10 bases between them. Germline CDR1 and CDR2: MGHRA and YSYEKL. The CDR3 loop reads CASSQDSVWSNQPQHF. The CDR3 nucleotides are TGCGCCAGCAGCCAAGATTCCGTCTGGAGCAATCAGCCCCAGCATTTT.

J is TRBJ2-5 and V is TRBV20-1; D tentatively reads TRBD1 or TRBD2 (5 bases each). Looked up from germline, CDR1 is DFQATT and CDR2 is SNEGSKA (reference sequence). The V gene lost 3 bases and the J gene lost 0 bases, with 17 bases spanning the gap. The CDR3 has 16 amino acids. The CDR3 here is CSARKTFGTDQETQYF. CDR3 sequence (DNA): TGCAGTGCTAGGAAAACATTTGGGACGGACCAAGAGACCCAGTACTTC.

This clonotype has just a few counts. A junction end diverges from the germline sequence, so it may reflect a read error. This chain joins TRBV18 and TRBJ2-1; D might be TRBD1 or TRBD2, each matching 5 bases. The CDR3 covers 14 residues. Germline V gene sequence: CDR1 KGHSH, CDR2 LQKENI. CDR3 nucleotides: TGTGCCAGTTCACCAGGGAGCTCCTACAATGAGCAGTTCTTC. It specifies CASSPGSSYNEQFF.

The chain combines TRBV3-1 with TRBJ1-1, with 7 positions matching TRBD1. Germline trimming cut 3 bases from V and 2 bases from J; bases unmatched to any gene: 6. Germline loops: CDR1 LGHDT, CDR2 YNNKEL (reference sequence). The CDR3 is 15 amino acids. This CDR3 is CASSHLDRANTEAFF. In DNA form, the CDR3 reads TGTGCCAGCAGCCACCTCGACAGGGCAAACACTGAAGCTTTCTTT.

The chain uses TRBV11-1 and TRBJ2-2; 10 bases map to TRBD2. Trimming removed 2 bases from V and 5 bases from J; junction bases left unmatched: 8. This CDR3 contains 17 residues. Germline V lookup: CDR1 SGHAT, CDR2 FQDESV (reference sequence). CDR3 nucleotides: TGTGCCAGCAGCTTAACGGTCAGGACTAGCGGAACCGGGGAGCTGTTTTTT. This translates into CASSLTVRTSGTGELFF.